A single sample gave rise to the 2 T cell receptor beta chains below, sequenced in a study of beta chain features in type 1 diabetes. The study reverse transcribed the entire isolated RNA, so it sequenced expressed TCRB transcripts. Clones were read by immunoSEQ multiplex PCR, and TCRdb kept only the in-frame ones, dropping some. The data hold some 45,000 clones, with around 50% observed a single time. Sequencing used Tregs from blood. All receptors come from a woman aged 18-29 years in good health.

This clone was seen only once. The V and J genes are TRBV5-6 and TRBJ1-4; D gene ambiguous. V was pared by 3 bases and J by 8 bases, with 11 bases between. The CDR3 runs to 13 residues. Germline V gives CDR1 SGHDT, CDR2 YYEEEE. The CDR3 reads CASSCFSQEKLFF. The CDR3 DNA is TGTGCCAGCAGCTGCTTTTCCCAGGAAAAACTGTTTTTT.

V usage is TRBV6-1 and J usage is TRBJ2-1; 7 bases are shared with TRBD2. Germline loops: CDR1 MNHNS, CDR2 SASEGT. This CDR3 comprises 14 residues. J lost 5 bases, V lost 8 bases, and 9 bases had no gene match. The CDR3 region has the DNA TGTGCCAGCCATTGGGAGGGCGGGGACAATGAGCAGTTCTTC. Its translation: CASHWEGGDNEQFF.